The T cell receptor (beta chain) described here comes from a study of blood T cell repertoires in COVID-19. Across the whole study: Material from acute and convalescent COVID-19 was sourced from the United States, Italy and Spain. T cells, B-cell-depleted T cells, or PBMCs supplied cDNA or gDNA.

V was pared by 4 bases and J by 0 bases, with 10 bases between. The CDR3 is 15 amino acids. Germline V gene data show CDR1 as SEHNR and CDR2 as FQNEAQ (reference sequence). In the authors' workflow: Reference gene primers were amplified, and this amplification served to estimate nucleated cell counts. TCRdb keeps only in-frame clones here, not all; method: immunoSEQ multiplex PCR. That table gives V, J and clone size, and the DNA gave D and trimming. This table has some 70,000 clones, about nine tenths appearing once. This receptor was taken from a man aged 50 or older with active COVID-19. Sequenced: peripheral blood. The chain combines TRBV7-9 with TRBJ2-1; the D gene is possibly TRBD2 (6 bases). CDR3 nucleotide sequence: TGTGCCAGCAGCTGGTGGGGGGACTCCTACAATGAGCAGTTCTTC. Translating gives CASSWWGDSYNEQFF.